The clone carrying this T cell receptor (beta chain) was counted once. The antigen is unknown. The table came from immunoSEQ multiplex PCR; TCRdb's copy has only in-frame clones and leaves some out. Of under 150,000 clones in the sample, approximately 88% were seen once. This sample was taken from a study of T cell responses to AZD1222 COVID-19 vaccine. Turning to the study itself: Second-dose groups at about 4 or about 12 weeks were pooled.

V lost 5 bases and J lost 5, with 13 bases in between. This CDR3 contains 15 residues. Per the germline V gene, CDR1 is SEHNR and CDR2 is FQNEAQ (reference sequence). Study-level points and caveats: At baseline, seropositivity was found in only six or seven AZD1222 recipients. The peak T cell response came first, and repertoires were sampled only after it. White British donors predominated, females outnumbered males, and clonal diversity was possibly underestimated.

The sequencing used peripheral blood, collected on day 0 of AZD1222 vaccination. The clonotype was recovered from an adult in good health. V gene TRBV7-9 combines with J gene TRBJ1-6, with D possibly TRBD1 on 5 matching bases. The CDR3 nucleotides read TGTGCCAGCAGCCGCCGGGACGGTCATAATTCACCCCTCCACTTT. This encodes CASSRRDGHNSPLHF.